The subject of this entry is one T cell receptor beta chain. The sample is drawn from a study of tumor-infiltrating lymphocytes in localized non-small cell lung cancer. Sequenced by immunoSEQ multiplex PCR; TCRdb stores in-frame clones only, minus some. The data show around 15,000 clones, approximately 70% seen once. CDR1 and CDR2 (germline): LGHNA, YSLEER. With V trimmed by 4 bases and J by 4 bases, 6 bases remained unmatched. This CDR3 has 16 amino acids. The gene calls are TRBV4-3 and TRBJ2-3; TRBD2 aligns across 12 bases. Input material: lung tumor tissue. The clonotype comes from a human donor with non-small cell lung cancer. The CDR3 is CASSPSSGGASDTQYF. In nucleotides, the CDR3 is TGCGCCAGCAGCCCCTCTAGCGGGGGGGCCTCAGATACGCAGTATTTT.